The rows below give T cell receptor beta chains drawn from one sample of a study of OX40 agonist ivuxolimab in advanced cancers. The method was immunoSEQ multiplex PCR; TCRdb's version includes in-frame clones alone and lacks a portion of them. The sample shows 35,000 to 45,000 clones, roughly 84% of them seen only once. The sample was CD4+ or CD8+ T cells sorted from blood, taken in a trial of the OX40 agonist ivuxolimab. The receptors here all came from an adult with an advanced solid tumor such as melanoma, head and neck, liver or kidney cancer. The CDR3 runs from the conserved cysteine through the conserved F or W. The D gene is left open where the match is weak. A clone size is listed for some rows: how often the clone was seen (once, few, many), or a class if it is expanded.

abundance: .
v_gene: TRBV27
len: 13
d_gene: .
j_gene: TRBJ2-3
CDR3nt: TGTGCCGCTCAGGGGGGATTATCAGATACGCAGTATTTT
CDR3aa: CAAQGGLSDTQYF

abundance: .
v_gene: TRBV11-3
len: 13
d_gene: .
j_gene: TRBJ2-3
CDR3nt: TGTGCCAGCAGCTTCGACTTTACAGATACGCAGTATTTT
CDR3aa: CASSFDFTDTQYF

abundance: .
v_gene: TRBV6-5
len: 15
d_gene: .
j_gene: TRBJ1-2
CDR3nt: TGTGCCAGCAGTTACTCACAGGGACCCCTCTATGGCTACACCTTC
CDR3aa: CASSYSQGPLYGYTF

abundance: .
v_gene: TRBV19
len: 15
d_gene: TRBD1
j_gene: TRBJ1-6
CDR3nt: TGTGCCAGTAGTATCGGGGACAGGGCGGATTCACCCCTCCACTTT
CDR3aa: CASSIGDRADSPLHF

abundance: .
v_gene: TRBV5-4
len: 11
d_gene: .
j_gene: TRBJ2-7
CDR3nt: TGTGCCAGCAGCCTCCAAAACGAGCAGTACTTC
CDR3aa: CASSLQNEQYF

abundance: large
v_gene: TRBV13
len: 12
d_gene: .
j_gene: TRBJ2-5
CDR3nt: TGTGCCAGCAGCTCGCTCGGGGAGACCCAGTACTTC
CDR3aa: CASSSLGETQYF

abundance: once
v_gene: TRBV7-6
len: 17
d_gene: TRBD1
j_gene: TRBJ2-5
CDR3nt: TGTGCCAGCAGCTTAGAGGGGACAGGCGGAAGATGGGAGACCCAGTACTTC
CDR3aa: CASSLEGTGGRWETQYF

abundance: few
v_gene: TRBV10-1
len: 13
d_gene: TRBD1
j_gene: TRBJ1-1
CDR3nt: TGCGCCAGCAGGGACAGGCAGGGTACTGAAGCTTTCTTT
CDR3aa: CASRDRQGTEAFF

abundance: .
v_gene: TRBV19
len: 14
d_gene: .
j_gene: TRBJ2-1
CDR3nt: TGTGCCAGTAGTATAACCCCGGCTTCCAATGAGCAGTTCTTC
CDR3aa: CASSITPASNEQFF

abundance: .
v_gene: TRBV5-1
len: 14
d_gene: .
j_gene: TRBJ2-1
CDR3nt: TGCGCCAGCAGCTTGGTTGGCCGCCTCAATGAGCAGTTCTTC
CDR3aa: CASSLVGRLNEQFF

abundance: .
v_gene: TRBV27
len: 17
d_gene: TRBD1
j_gene: TRBJ1-5
CDR3nt: TGTGCCAGCAGCGGGACAGCTGGAATGTATAGCAATCAGCCCCAGCATTTT
CDR3aa: CASSGTAGMYSNQPQHF

abundance: .
v_gene: TRBV7-7
len: 16
d_gene: TRBD1
j_gene: TRBJ2-5
CDR3nt: TGTGCCAGCAGCTTAGCGCCTACAGGGGGTCTGGAGACCCAGTACTTC
CDR3aa: CASSLAPTGGLETQYF

abundance: .
v_gene: TRBV11-2
len: 16
d_gene: .
j_gene: TRBJ1-6
CDR3nt: TGTGCCAGCAGCTTGTACGCGACCAAACCGGATTCACCCCTCCACTTT
CDR3aa: CASSLYATKPDSPLHF

abundance: .
v_gene: TRBV5-4
len: 11
d_gene: TRBD2
j_gene: TRBJ2-3
CDR3nt: TGTGCCAGCAGCGAGCGGGGGGCGCAGTATTTT
CDR3aa: CASSERGAQYF

abundance: .
v_gene: TRBV7-2
len: 16
d_gene: .
j_gene: TRBJ1-5
CDR3nt: TGTGCCAGCAGCTTAGGAGAGTACCTCGCCAATCAGCCCCAGCATTTT
CDR3aa: CASSLGEYLANQPQHF

abundance: .
v_gene: TRBV5-6
len: 14
d_gene: TRBD2
j_gene: TRBJ2-5
CDR3nt: TGTGCCAGCAGTAAACTAGCGGGAGAAGAGACCCAGTACTTC
CDR3aa: CASSKLAGEETQYF

abundance: .
v_gene: TRBV9
len: 19
d_gene: TRBD2
j_gene: TRBJ2-5
CDR3nt: TGTGCCAGCAGCGTAGACCCCCCGGCTAGCGGGGCCCCTCAAGAGACCCAGTACTTC
CDR3aa: CASSVDPPASGAPQETQYF

abundance: .
v_gene: TRBV27
len: 13
d_gene: .
j_gene: TRBJ2-7
CDR3nt: TGTGCCAGCAGTTTAGCGCAGGGCTACGAGCAGTACTTC
CDR3aa: CASSLAQGYEQYF

abundance: .
v_gene: TRBV19
len: 14
d_gene: TRBD1
j_gene: TRBJ2-7
CDR3nt: TGTGCCAGTAGTATCGGACAGGGATCATACGAGCAGTACTTC
CDR3aa: CASSIGQGSYEQYF

abundance: .
v_gene: TRBV29-1
len: 12
d_gene: .
j_gene: TRBJ2-5
CDR3nt: TGCAGCGTTGAGTATGGGCCGACGGCCCAGTACTTC
CDR3aa: CSVEYGPTAQYF

abundance: .
v_gene: TRBV25-1
len: 12
d_gene: .
j_gene: TRBJ1-2
CDR3nt: TGTGCCAGCAGTGAAAGTAACTATGGCTACACCTTC
CDR3aa: CASSESNYGYTF

abundance: .
v_gene: TRBV2
len: 14
d_gene: .
j_gene: TRBJ1-4
CDR3nt: TGTGCCAGCAGTGAAACAGCAACTAATGAAAAACTGTTTTTT
CDR3aa: CASSETATNEKLFF

abundance: .
v_gene: TRBV27
len: 14
d_gene: TRBD2
j_gene: TRBJ2-7
CDR3nt: TGTGCCAGCAGTTTCGCGGGGGGACCCTACGAGCAGTACTTC
CDR3aa: CASSFAGGPYEQYF

abundance: .
v_gene: TRBV27
len: 14
d_gene: TRBD1
j_gene: TRBJ2-7
CDR3nt: TGTGCCAGCAGCCCCGGGACAGGCCCCTACGAGCAGTACTTC
CDR3aa: CASSPGTGPYEQYF

abundance: .
v_gene: TRBV27
len: 15
d_gene: TRBD1
j_gene: TRBJ2-7
CDR3nt: TGTGCCAGCAGTTCACTCCCGGGACAGACCTACGAGCAGTACTTC
CDR3aa: CASSSLPGQTYEQYF

abundance: once
v_gene: TRBV29-1
len: 13
d_gene: .
j_gene: TRBJ1-5
CDR3nt: TGCAGCGTTGTGACAGGCTTCAATCAGCCCCAGCATTTT
CDR3aa: CSVVTGFNQPQHF

abundance: .
v_gene: TRBV5-1
len: 17
d_gene: TRBD1
j_gene: TRBJ1-6
CDR3nt: TGCGCCAGCAGTCCCACGGTCGGGACAGGGGATAATTCACCCCTCCACTTT
CDR3aa: CASSPTVGTGDNSPLHF

abundance: .
v_gene: TRBV9
len: 15
d_gene: .
j_gene: TRBJ2-5
CDR3nt: TGTGCCAGCAGCGTAGAGGGGACAATCCAAGAGACCCAGTACTTC
CDR3aa: CASSVEGTIQETQYF

abundance: .
v_gene: TRBV6-5
len: 13
d_gene: .
j_gene: TRBJ1-2
CDR3nt: TGTGCCAGCAGTTACGGGGGGTTCGTTGGCTACACCTTC
CDR3aa: CASSYGGFVGYTF

abundance: .
v_gene: TRBV5-1
len: 13
d_gene: .
j_gene: TRBJ2-1
CDR3nt: TGCGCCAGTTCAGCCCTTTCCTACAATGAGCAGTTCTTC
CDR3aa: CASSALSYNEQFF

abundance: once
v_gene: TRBV11-3
len: 17
d_gene: TRBD2
j_gene: TRBJ2-3
CDR3nt: TGTGCCAGCAGCTTCAGGGGGACTAGCGGGGGTGGGAATACGCAGTATTTT
CDR3aa: CASSFRGTSGGGNTQYF

abundance: once
v_gene: TRBV6-5
len: 13
d_gene: .
j_gene: TRBJ1-2
CDR3nt: TGTGCCAGCAGCCCCGAAGGGGGGGACGGCTACACCTTC
CDR3aa: CASSPEGGDGYTF

abundance: .
v_gene: TRBV6-1
len: 12
d_gene: .
j_gene: TRBJ2-7
CDR3nt: TGTGCCAGCATGGAGGGCTCCTACGAGCAGTACTTC
CDR3aa: CASMEGSYEQYF

abundance: .
v_gene: TRBV5-4
len: 16
d_gene: TRBD1
j_gene: TRBJ1-2
CDR3nt: TGTGCCAGCAGCGGAGGGACAGGGGGGTCAAACTATGGCTACACCTTC
CDR3aa: CASSGGTGGSNYGYTF

abundance: medium-sized
v_gene: TRBV6-6
len: 12
d_gene: .
j_gene: TRBJ2-1
CDR3nt: TGTGCCAGCAGCCGACCTTACAATGAGCAGTTCTTC
CDR3aa: CASSRPYNEQFF

abundance: .
v_gene: TRBV4-2
len: 14
d_gene: .
j_gene: TRBJ1-4
CDR3nt: TGTGCCAGCAGCCCCCAGGTAGATAATGAAGAACTGTTTTTT
CDR3aa: CASSPQVDNEELFF

abundance: few
v_gene: TRBV11-2
len: 13
d_gene: .
j_gene: TRBJ1-1
CDR3nt: TGTGCCAGCAGCTTAGACGCGAACACTGAAGCTTTCTTT
CDR3aa: CASSLDANTEAFF

abundance: medium-sized
v_gene: TRBV4-2
len: 13
d_gene: .
j_gene: TRBJ1-2
CDR3nt: TGTGCCAGCAGCCAGGGAGGTGCGAGTGGCTACACCTTC
CDR3aa: CASSQGGASGYTF

abundance: .
v_gene: TRBV2
len: 14
d_gene: TRBD1
j_gene: TRBJ2-1
CDR3nt: TGTGCCAGCAGCCCGGGACAGGGATTCAATGAGCAGTTCTTC
CDR3aa: CASSPGQGFNEQFF

abundance: few
v_gene: TRBV7-2
len: 14
d_gene: TRBD2
j_gene: TRBJ2-1
CDR3nt: TGTGCCAGCAGCCTAACCGGGGGGGCCAATGAGCAGTTCTTC
CDR3aa: CASSLTGGANEQFF

abundance: .
v_gene: TRBV9
len: 12
d_gene: .
j_gene: TRBJ2-2
CDR3nt: TGTGCCAGCAGCGTCAGCGGCGGGGAGCTGTTTTTT
CDR3aa: CASSVSGGELFF

abundance: .
v_gene: TRBV28
len: 19
d_gene: TRBD1
j_gene: TRBJ1-6
CDR3nt: TGTGCCAGCAGTTTATGGGTGGGTTCGACAGGGAGGGGGGATTCACCCCTCCACTTT
CDR3aa: CASSLWVGSTGRGDSPLHF

abundance: .
v_gene: TRBV27
len: 12
d_gene: .
j_gene: TRBJ2-1
CDR3nt: TGTGCCAGCAGTTTGACCCCGGGCCTGGAGTTCTTC
CDR3aa: CASSLTPGLEFF

abundance: .
v_gene: TRBV29-1
len: 13
d_gene: .
j_gene: TRBJ2-1
CDR3nt: TGCAGCGTTGAACAGGGGTCAGGCAATGAGCAGTTCTTC
CDR3aa: CSVEQGSGNEQFF

abundance: .
v_gene: TRBV11-2
len: 16
d_gene: .
j_gene: TRBJ2-7
CDR3nt: TGTGCCAGCAGCTTAGTGGGGGGGCCCAGCTCCTACGAGCAGTACTTC
CDR3aa: CASSLVGGPSSYEQYF

abundance: .
v_gene: TRBV7-2
len: 13
d_gene: .
j_gene: TRBJ1-2
CDR3nt: TGTGCCAGCAGCCCGAGTGGGAGCTATGGCTACACCTTC
CDR3aa: CASSPSGSYGYTF

abundance: .
v_gene: TRBV7-9
len: 12
d_gene: .
j_gene: TRBJ1-2
CDR3nt: TGTGCCAGCAGCGAGGACAGCGGTGGCTACACCTTC
CDR3aa: CASSEDSGGYTF

abundance: .
v_gene: TRBV27
len: 13
d_gene: .
j_gene: TRBJ2-7
CDR3nt: TGTGCCAGCAGTTTGTATGGGGAAGGCGAGCAGTACTTC
CDR3aa: CASSLYGEGEQYF

abundance: .
v_gene: TRBV28
len: 16
d_gene: .
j_gene: TRBJ2-2
CDR3nt: TGTGCCAGCAGCCCATTCCTAACATCGAACACCGGGGAGCTGTTTTTT
CDR3aa: CASSPFLTSNTGELFF

abundance: .
v_gene: TRBV5-6
len: 16
d_gene: .
j_gene: TRBJ1-5
CDR3nt: TGTGCCAGCAGCTTGGCCTCTCTCCTAGGAGGTCAGCCCCAGCATTTT
CDR3aa: CASSLASLLGGQPQHF

abundance: .
v_gene: TRBV27
len: 16
d_gene: .
j_gene: TRBJ1-6
CDR3nt: TGTGCCAGCAGGGATACCGATAGCTCCTATAATTCACCCCTCCACTTT
CDR3aa: CASRDTDSSYNSPLHF